This TCR beta chain was profiled in a study of T cells expressing NK-cell markers. Across the whole study: Serological testing identified most of the eight sequenced donors as HCMV-seropositive and one as seronegative.

Note on this clonotype: Its target is not known.

Study conclusions and caveats: Six donors carried dominant NKG2C+ clonotypes that made up roughly 1.0-7.0% of their CD8+ T cells.

TCRdb reprocessed the 5' RACE reads, with one entry per CDR3 protein and no DNA. Its table records around 180,000 distinct CDR3 sequences. From germline, CDR1 is MNHNS and CDR2 SASEGT. CDR3 length equals 14 residues. This receptor was taken from a man aged 18-75 years in good health. The chain combines TRBV6-1 with TRBJ2-7; with no DNA, the TCRdb D assignment of TRBD1 cannot be verified. Material: blood T cells: a sorted CD56 or NKG2C T cell subset, CD4+ or CD8+ T cells, or bulk PBMC T cells (not recorded which). The CDR3 reads CASSPRQGWDEQYF.